This is a list of T cell receptor beta chains from one sample in a study of T cells in narcolepsy. Produced via immunoSEQ multiplex PCR; TCRdb's table is partial and in-frame only. This sample has 20,000 to 30,000 clones; 75% to 90% occur once, and the top ten carry roughly 1.3%. Sequences were obtained from CD45RA- memory CD4+ T cells from PBMCs. Receptors were obtained from a human donor with narcolepsy. CDR3s include the opening cysteine and the closing phenylalanine or tryptophan. A D gene is named only where the DNA matches it firmly. Only some rows state a clone size, as once, few, many or a class for expanded clones.

V: TRBV11-2; D: TRBD2; J: TRBJ2-3; size: -; CDR3: CASRTGLAGDTQYF; DNA: TGTGCCAGCAGAACCGGGCTAGCGGGAGATACGCAGTATTTT
V: TRBV30; D: -; J: TRBJ2-7; size: -; CDR3: CAIRKDSSYEQYF; DNA: TGTGCCATAAGAAAGGACAGTTCCTACGAGCAGTACTTC
V: TRBV7-7; D: -; J: TRBJ2-5; size: -; CDR3: CASSSQGSQETQYF; DNA: TGTGCCAGCAGCTCCCAGGGCAGCCAAGAGACCCAGTACTTC
V: TRBV6-1; D: TRBD1; J: TRBJ1-6; size: once; CDR3: CAGQGNTNSPLHF; DNA: TGTGCCGGACAGGGCAATACGAATTCACCCCTCCACTTT
V: TRBV28; D: TRBD2; J: TRBJ2-5; size: -; CDR3: CASSSPSGKETQYF; DNA: TGTGCCAGCAGTTCCCCTAGCGGGAAGGAGACCCAGTACTTC
V: TRBV11-2; D: TRBD2; J: TRBJ2-7; size: -; CDR3: CASSSTSSGGSYEQYF; DNA: TGTGCCAGCAGCTCAACTTCTAGCGGAGGGTCCTACGAGCAGTACTTC
V: TRBV30; D: TRBD1; J: TRBJ2-3; size: -; CDR3: CAWSEGQGKDTQYF; DNA: TGTGCCTGGAGTGAGGGACAGGGCAAAGATACGCAGTATTTT
V: TRBV4-2; D: -; J: TRBJ1-1; size: -; CDR3: CASSQDGGRAEAFF; DNA: TGTGCCAGCAGCCAAGACGGAGGGAGGGCTGAAGCTTTCTTT
V: TRBV27; D: TRBD1; J: TRBJ2-7; size: -; CDR3: CASFDRVSYEQYF; DNA: TGTGCCAGCTTCGACAGGGTCTCCTACGAGCAGTACTTC
V: TRBV20-1; D: -; J: TRBJ2-7; size: -; CDR3: CSAILLESSYF; DNA: TGCAGTGCTATCCTTCTAGAGTCAAGCTACTTC
V: TRBV7-9; D: TRBD2; J: TRBJ2-2; size: -; CDR3: CASSLIASGAGELFF; DNA: TGTGCCAGCAGCTTAATCGCTAGCGGAGCCGGGGAGCTGTTTTTT
V: TRBV6-4; D: -; J: TRBJ2-5; size: -; CDR3: CASSEDLASETQYF; DNA: TGTGCCAGCAGTGAGGACCTAGCATCAGAGACCCAGTACTTC
V: TRBV6-6; D: -; J: TRBJ2-7; size: -; CDR3: CASSYSQGSYEQYF; DNA: TGTGCCAGCAGTTACTCTCAGGGGTCGTACGAGCAGTACTTC
V: TRBV5-4; D: -; J: TRBJ2-5; size: -; CDR3: CASSLGGQGLQETQYF; DNA: TGTGCCAGCAGCCTGGGTGGGCAGGGATTGCAAGAGACCCAGTACTTC
V: TRBV2; D: TRBD2; J: TRBJ2-1; size: -; CDR3: CASSVNGRAFNEQFF; DNA: TGTGCCAGCAGTGTAAACGGGAGGGCCTTTAATGAGCAGTTCTTC
V: TRBV7-2; D: -; J: TRBJ2-3; size: few; CDR3: CASSSLASTDTQYF; DNA: TGTGCCAGCAGCTCCCTAGCGTCCACAGATACGCAGTATTTT
V: TRBV6-1; D: -; J: TRBJ2-7; size: -; CDR3: CASSRGFNYEQYF; DNA: TGTGCCAGCAGTCGGGGGTTTAACTACGAGCAGTACTTC
V: TRBV15; D: -; J: TRBJ1-2; size: -; CDR3: CATSRPTATVNGYTF; DNA: TGTGCCACCAGCAGACCCACTGCGACAGTAAATGGCTACACCTTC
V: TRBV6-1; D: TRBD1; J: TRBJ1-2; size: -; CDR3: CASREDRAGYGYTF; DNA: TGTGCCAGCAGGGAGGACAGGGCCGGCTACGGCTACACCTTC
V: TRBV7-3; D: -; J: TRBJ2-5; size: -; CDR3: CASSPDGQETQYF; DNA: TGTGCCAGCAGCCCAGACGGGCAAGAGACCCAGTACTTC